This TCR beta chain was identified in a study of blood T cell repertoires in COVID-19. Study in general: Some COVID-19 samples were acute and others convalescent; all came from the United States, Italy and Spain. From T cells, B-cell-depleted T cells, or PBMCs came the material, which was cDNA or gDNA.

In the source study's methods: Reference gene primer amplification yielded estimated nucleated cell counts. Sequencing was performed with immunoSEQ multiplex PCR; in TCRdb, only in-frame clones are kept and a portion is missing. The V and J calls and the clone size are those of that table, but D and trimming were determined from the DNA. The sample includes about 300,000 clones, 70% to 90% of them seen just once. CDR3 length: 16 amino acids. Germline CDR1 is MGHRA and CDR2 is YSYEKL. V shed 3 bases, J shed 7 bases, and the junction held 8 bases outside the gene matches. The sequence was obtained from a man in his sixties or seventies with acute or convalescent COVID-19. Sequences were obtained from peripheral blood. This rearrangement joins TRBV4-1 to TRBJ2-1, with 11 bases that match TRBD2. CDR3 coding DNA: TGCGCCAGCAGCCAGGAAGGGACTAGCGGAAGGAATGAGCAGTTCTTC. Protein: CASSQEGTSGRNEQFF.